This T cell receptor (beta chain) was recorded in a study of blood T cell repertoires in COVID-19. Study summary: T cells, B-cell-depleted T cells, or PBMCs supplied cDNA or gDNA.

V was pared by 5 bases and J by 2 bases, with 7 bases between. Germline V lookup: CDR1 MDHEN, CDR2 SYDVKM. The CDR3 contains 13 residues. Per the study methods: Reference gene primer amplification gave nucleated cell count estimates. Profiling relied on immunoSEQ multiplex PCR, and the TCRdb table lists in-frame clones only, not all of them. D and trimming come from the DNA, and the V and J calls and clone size come from that table. In the table there are over 120,000 clones, 85% to 90% of which are singletons. The sequence was collected from a woman aged 50 to 60 with active or convalescent COVID-19. Sequenced material: peripheral blood. The gene calls are TRBV28 and TRBJ2-4, with a possible D match to TRBD2 (5 bases). The CDR3 is CASSPGTKNIQYF. In DNA form, the CDR3 reads TGTGCCAGCAGTCCGGGAACCAAAAACATTCAGTACTTC.